Shown below are 23 T cell receptor beta chains from a single sample sequenced in a study of regulatory T cells in long-lasting Graves disease. Time point defined: persistent/refractory GD, antithyroid drugs over 5 years with positive TRAb. From PBMCs, RNA was extracted and then used to make the TCR library. Construction of the TCR beta libraries employed iRepertoire HTBI primers in conjunction with Arm-PCR of CDR3 regions. TCRdb re-derived calls from the multiplex PCR reads in MiXCR, one entry per CDR3 protein. The table includes around 460,000 distinct CDR3 sequences, around a fifth detected once. The sequenced sample was peripheral blood mononuclear cells (PBMCs), obtained when the disease was refractory, from a patient treated with antithyroid drugs. The receptor source for this set is a female donor with Graves disease.

The chain has TRBV5-6 and TRBJ1-4, with D maybe TRBD1 (5 bases). V lost 4 bases, J lost 8 bases, and 15 bases lay in between. Germline V gene lookup returns CDR1 SGHDT and CDR2 YYEEEE. The CDR3 runs 14 residues. In nucleotides, the CDR3 is TGTGCCAGCAGCCAACAGGCTTTAAGAGAAAAACTGTTTTTT. Protein product: CASSQQALREKLFF.

V usage is TRBV4-1 and J usage is TRBJ2-1; 15 bases map to TRBD2. CDR3 length: 18 amino acids. The V and J ends lost 1 base and 7 bases, in that order; junction bases with no gene match: 8. Germline V gives CDR1 MGHRA, CDR2 YSYEKL. The chain's CDR3 is CASSQVDLGLAGGNEQFF. The CDR3 DNA follows: TGCGCCAGCAGCCAAGTCGATTTGGGACTAGCGGGAGGTAATGAGCAGTTCTTC.

This clonotype has ten or more counts. The rearrangement uses TRBV15 and TRBJ2-7, with D unresolved. Germline CDR1 reads LNHNV; CDR2 reads YYDKDF (reference sequence). CDR3 length equals 13 residues. Trimming left V 1 base short and J 6 bases short, with 10 bases between. In DNA, the CDR3 is TGTGCCACCAGCAGAGGAAAGGCAGTCGAGCAGTACTTC. It codes for CATSRGKAVEQYF.

This clonotype occurred a few times. The chain employs TRBV12-3 or TRBV12-4 and TRBJ2-4; D tentatively fits TRBD1 or TRBD2 (6 bases each). The CDR3 is 15 amino acids. The V end was cut by 4 bases, the J end by 8 bases, with 18 bases between. The CDR3 DNA is TGTGCCAGCAGTTCCTTACAGGGTCCGGGGGACATTCAGTACTTC. Its protein is CASSSLQGPGDIQYF.

This clonotype occurred a few times. This chain links TRBV5-6 with TRBJ1-5, with D maybe TRBD1 (5 bases). The V end lost 0 bases, the J end lost 3 bases, and 10 bases lay between the germline ends. Germline V gene lookup returns CDR1 SGHDT and CDR2 YYEEEE. The CDR3 length is 15 residues. This chain's CDR3 is CASSLAGTDNQPQHF. The CDR3 DNA follows: TGTGCCAGCAGCTTGGCCGGGACGGACAATCAGCCCCAGCATTTT.

This clonotype was seen many times. An end of the junction does not agree with germline; a read error may underlie this. The J gene is TRBJ2-5, the V gene TRBV7-7, with 8 bases identical to TRBD2. This CDR3 contains 15 residues. Germline loops: CDR1 SSHAT, CDR2 FNYEAQ (reference sequence). This chain's CDR3 is CASSLGGTRQETQYF. DNA of the CDR3: TGTGCTAGCAGCTTAGGAGGGACTAGACAAGAGACCCAGTACTTC. Full variable domain (rest looked up from reference TRBV7-7 and TRBJ2-5): GAGVSQSPRYKVTKRGQDVTLRCDPISSHATLYWYQQALGQGPEFLTYFNYEAQPDKSGLPSDRFSAERPEGSISTLTIQRTEQRDSAMYRCASSLGGTRQETQYFGPGTRLLVL.

This chain links TRBV28 with TRBJ1-1, with TRBD1 identical over 10 bases. In germline, CDR1 is MDHEN, CDR2 SYDVKM. J lost 5 bases, V lost 4 bases, and 10 bases had no gene match. This CDR3 has 16 residues. The CDR3 DNA sequence: TGTGCCAGCAGTTACTTAGGACAGGGGGGTTGGACTGAAGCTTTCTTT. Protein product: CASSYLGQGGWTEAFF.

CDR3 amino acids: CASSYTGGRTYEQYF. The DNA of the CDR3 is TGTGCCAGCAGTTACACAGGCGGTAGGACCTACGAGCAGTACTTC. The rearrangement joins TRBV6-5 to TRBJ2-7, with a weak D call TRBD1 (5 bases). V was trimmed by 2 bases and J by 2 bases, leaving 13 bases between them. The germline V gene has CDR1 MNHEY and CDR2 SVGAGI. CDR3 length: 15 residues.

This clonotype showed up many times. This sequence joins TRBV20-1 and TRBJ2-7, with D possibly TRBD2 on 6 matching bases. The CDR3 spans 13 residues. The V and J ends lost 5 bases and 3 bases respectively, with 14 bases between them. CDR1 and CDR2 (germline): DFQATT, SNEGSKA (reference sequence). The CDR3 coding sequence is TGCAGTGCTCAATCTAGCGTATACTACGAGCAGTACTTC. This gives the protein CSAQSSVYYEQYF.

This chain uses TRBV12-3 or TRBV12-4 with TRBJ2-5; no clear D gene. The germline V and J ends were trimmed by 3 bases and 4 bases, with 9 bases remaining between them. The CDR3 runs to 13 residues. The CDR3 DNA is TGTGCCAGCAGTTTTCTGTTACGAGAGACCCAGTACTTC. Encoded protein: CASSFLLRETQYF.

This chain connects TRBV29-1 to TRBJ2-7; D is perhaps TRBD1 (5 bases). The CDR3 is 11 residues long. V was pared by 7 bases and J by 4 bases, with 11 bases between. Germline assignment: CDR1 SQVTM and CDR2 ANQGSEA. CDR3 amino acids: CSAKDTYEQYF. The CDR3 DNA follows: TGCAGCGCCAAGGACACTTACGAGCAGTACTTC.

This clonotype was seen more than once but under ten times. The V gene is TRBV24-1, the J gene TRBJ1-3, with 8 nucleotides matching TRBD1. This CDR3 is 18 amino acids long. Germline loops: CDR1 KGHDR, CDR2 SFDVKD. With 4 bases clipped from V and 3 bases from J, the junction kept 13 bases outside the gene matches. The CDR3 reads CATSDPGQATLGGNTIYF. For the CDR3, the DNA is TGTGCCACCAGTGACCCGGGACAGGCCACCCTCGGTGGAAACACCATATATTTT.

The genes are TRBV19 and TRBJ1-5, with D hard to call. The CDR3 is made up of 15 amino acids. CDR1 and CDR2 from the germline V gene are LNHDA and SQIVND (reference sequence). Trimming removed 4 bases from V and 0 bases from J, with 10 bases in between. CDR3 nucleotide sequence: TGTGCCAGTAGTAACAATCACAATAGCAATCAGCCCCAGCATTTT. Protein product: CASSNNHNSNQPQHF.

The sample holds many counts of this clonotype. V gene TRBV6-1 combines with J gene TRBJ2-7; D gene uncertain. Trimming took off 2 bases at V and 2 bases at J, with 10 bases between the two ends. Germline loops: CDR1 MNHNS, CDR2 SASEGT. This CDR3 is 14 amino acids long. The chain's CDR3 is CASSESGVTYEQYF. CDR3 coding DNA: TGTGCCAGCAGTGAATCTGGGGTGACCTACGAGCAGTACTTC.

This chain connects TRBV4-1 to TRBJ1-2; D call uncertain. The germline CDR1 and CDR2 sequences are MGHRA and YSYEKL. The CDR3 runs to 15 residues. With 1 base removed from V and 3 bases from J, the gap between germline ends came to 12 bases. The CDR3 here is CASSQGWRVDYGYTF. The CDR3, as DNA: TGCGCCAGCAGCCAAGGATGGAGGGTCGACTATGGCTACACCTTC.

V gene TRBV29-1 combines with J gene TRBJ1-4; weak D call: TRBD1 (6 bases). V was clipped by 7 bases and J by 4 bases, with 13 bases between them. Looked up from germline, CDR1 is SQVTM and CDR2 is ANQGSEA. The CDR3 is 13 amino acids. CDR3 sequence (DNA): TGCAGCGCGGGGACAAGGGGTAATGAAAAACTGTTTTTT. This encodes CSAGTRGNEKLFF. Supplemented by reference TRBV29-1 and TRBJ1-4, the full variable domain reads SAVISQKPSRDICQRGTSLTIQCQVDSQVTMMFWYRQQPGQSLTLIATANQGSEATYESGFVIDKFPISRPNLTFSTLTVSNMSPEDSSIYLCSAGTRGNEKLFFGSGTQLSVL.

Ten or more counts support this clonotype. The chain has TRBV28 and TRBJ1-5, with no clear D. V gave up 6 bases and J gave up 0 bases, with 21 bases separating them. Per germline, CDR1 MDHEN and CDR2 SYDVKM. This CDR3 has 18 residues. The CDR3 is CASSLGSGTLYSNQPQHF. Written as DNA, the CDR3 is TGTGCCAGCAGCCTCGGGTCAGGAACTCTGTATAGCAATCAGCCCCAGCATTTT.

This clonotype showed up many times. The chain combines TRBV3-1 with TRBJ1-4; possibly TRBD1 for D (5 bases). The CDR3 loop spans 14 amino acids. With 3 bases removed from V and 7 bases from J, the gap between germline ends came to 12 bases. Per the germline V gene, CDR1 is LGHDT and CDR2 is YNNKEL (reference sequence). The CDR3 DNA reads as TGTGCCAGCAGCCAGGGACGCGACGGTGAAAAACTGTTTTTT. The encoded protein is CASSQGRDGEKLFF.

This clonotype was counted ten times or more. The chain uses TRBV7-9 and TRBJ1-1, with no clear D. CDR3 length: 12 amino acids. The V gene lost 5 bases and the J gene lost 5 bases, with 9 bases spanning the gap. The germline CDR1 and CDR2 sequences are SEHNR and FQNEAQ (reference sequence). The CDR3 reads CASSPDGTEAFF. In DNA, the CDR3 is TGTGCCAGCAGCCCTGACGGGACTGAAGCTTTCTTT. Together with reference TRBV7-9 and TRBJ1-1, the CDR3 gives the full variable domain: DTGVSQNPRHKITKRGQNVTFRCDPISEHNRLYWYRQTLGQGPEFLTYFQNEAQLEKSRLLSDRFSAERPKGSFSTLEIQRTEQGDSAMYLCASSPDGTEAFFGQGTRLTVV.

This clonotype was seen many times. This chain connects TRBV12-3 or TRBV12-4 to TRBJ1-2; D call uncertain. CDR3 length equals 12 residues. Trimming left V 6 bases short and J 6 bases short, with 11 bases between. This chain's CDR3 is CASRRDADGYTF. The CDR3 region has the DNA TGTGCCAGCAGGAGGGATGCAGATGGCTACACCTTC.

This clonotype was found a few times. V usage is TRBV6-5 and J usage is TRBJ2-2; unclear D gene. The CDR3 has 11 residues. The germline V gene has CDR1 MNHEY and CDR2 SVGAGI. Trimming left V 4 bases short and J 7 bases short, with 4 bases between. Here the CDR3 DNA reads TGTGCCAGCAGTTCCTTCGGGGAGCTGTTTTTT. Translation: CASSSFGELFF.

The chain links TRBV5-1 to TRBJ2-2; the D is unclear. V was cut by 0 bases and J by 0 bases, with 6 bases left in between. This CDR3 has 15 residues. The germline gives CDR1 SGHRS, CDR2 YFSETQ. The CDR3 sequence: CASSLEASNTGELFF. CDR3 bases: TGCGCCAGCAGCTTGGAAGCATCGAACACCGGGGAGCTGTTTTTT.

This clonotype was found a few times. This sequence joins TRBV12-3 or TRBV12-4 and TRBJ1-1, with 8 positions matching TRBD1. The CDR3 has 14 residues. V trimming: 2 bases; J trimming: 4 bases; junction bases outside the gene matches: 3. Here the CDR3 DNA reads TGTGCCAGCAGTTTACAGGGGGCGATCACTGAAGCTTTCTTT. It is translated as CASSLQGAITEAFF.